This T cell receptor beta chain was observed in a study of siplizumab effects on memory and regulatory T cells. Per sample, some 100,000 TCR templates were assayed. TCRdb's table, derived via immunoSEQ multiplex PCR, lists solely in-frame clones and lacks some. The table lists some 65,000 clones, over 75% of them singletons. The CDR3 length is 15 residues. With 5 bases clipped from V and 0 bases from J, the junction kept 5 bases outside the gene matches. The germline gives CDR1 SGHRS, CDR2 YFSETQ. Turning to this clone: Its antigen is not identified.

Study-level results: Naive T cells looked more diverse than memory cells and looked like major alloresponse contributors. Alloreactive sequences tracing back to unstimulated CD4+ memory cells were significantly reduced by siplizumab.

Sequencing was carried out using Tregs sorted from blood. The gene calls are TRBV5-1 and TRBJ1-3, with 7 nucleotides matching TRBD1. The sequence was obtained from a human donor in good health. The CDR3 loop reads CASRPGQSSGNTIYF. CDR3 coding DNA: TGCGCCAGCAGACCGGGACAGAGCTCTGGAAACACCATATATTTT.